This T cell receptor beta chain originates from a study of T cell repertoires in cytomegalovirus infection. V lost 4 bases and J lost 5; bases outside the gene matches: 7. Germline V gene data show CDR1 as SGHRS and CDR2 as YFSETQ. The CDR3 length is 15 residues. TCRdb ran MiXCR on the reads and lists one entry per CDR3 protein. In the table there are about 260,000 distinct CDR3 sequences, roughly 10% of which are singletons. The clonotype was recovered from a human donor in good health (CMV status not recorded). Some clones in this sample may be carry-over from other donors' samples. This chain uses TRBV5-1 with TRBJ2-4, with 9 bases matching TRBD1. Sequenced input: PBMCs. This CDR3 is CASSRPGTGQNIQYF. CDR3 nucleotides: TGCGCCAGCAGCAGACCAGGGACAGGGCAAAACATTCAGTACTTC.